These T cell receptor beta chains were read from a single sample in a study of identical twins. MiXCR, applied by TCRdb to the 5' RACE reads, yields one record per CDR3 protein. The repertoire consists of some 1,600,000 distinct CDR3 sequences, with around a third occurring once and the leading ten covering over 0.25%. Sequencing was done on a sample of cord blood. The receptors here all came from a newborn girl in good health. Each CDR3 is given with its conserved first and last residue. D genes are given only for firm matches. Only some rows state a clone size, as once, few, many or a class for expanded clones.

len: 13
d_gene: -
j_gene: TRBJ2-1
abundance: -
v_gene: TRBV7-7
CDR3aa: CASGQDRYNEQFF
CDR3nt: TGCGCTAGCGGCCAGGACAGATACAATGAGCAGTTCTTC

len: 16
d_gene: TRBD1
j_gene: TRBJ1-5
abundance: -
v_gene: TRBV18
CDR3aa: CASSPLGGQTNQPQHF
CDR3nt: TGTGCCAGCTCACCACTCGGGGGACAGACAAATCAGCCCCAGCATTTT

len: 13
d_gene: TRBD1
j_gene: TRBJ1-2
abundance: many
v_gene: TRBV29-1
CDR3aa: CSVGGQGAYGYTF
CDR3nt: TGCAGCGTTGGTGGACAGGGGGCCTATGGCTACACCTTC

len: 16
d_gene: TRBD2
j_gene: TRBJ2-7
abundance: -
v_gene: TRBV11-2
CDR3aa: CASSPYGLADAYEQYF
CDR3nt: TGTGCCAGCAGCCCGTACGGACTAGCGGACGCCTACGAGCAGTACTTC

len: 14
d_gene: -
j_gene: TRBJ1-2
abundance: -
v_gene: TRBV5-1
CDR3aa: CASSFGESDYGYTF
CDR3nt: TGCGCCAGCAGCTTCGGGGAATCCGATTATGGCTACACCTTC

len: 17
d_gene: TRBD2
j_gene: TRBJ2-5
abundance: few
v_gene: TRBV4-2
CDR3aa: CASSQVQAGGSQETQYF
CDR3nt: TGTGCCAGCAGCCAAGTCCAAGCGGGAGGAAGCCAAGAGACCCAGTACTTC

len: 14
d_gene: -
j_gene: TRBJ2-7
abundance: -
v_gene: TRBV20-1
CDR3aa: CSASPRTGSGEQYF
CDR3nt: TGCAGTGCTAGCCCGCGGACCGGGAGCGGTGAGCAGTACTTC

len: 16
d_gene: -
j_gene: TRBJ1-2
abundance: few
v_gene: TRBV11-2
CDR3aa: CASSPLFGGRGYGYTF
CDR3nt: TGTGCCAGCAGCCCCCTTTTTGGGGGTCGGGGTTATGGCTACACCTTC

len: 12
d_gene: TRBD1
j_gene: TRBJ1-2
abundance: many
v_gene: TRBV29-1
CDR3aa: CSGTGGDYGYTF
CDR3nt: TGCAGCGGAACAGGGGGCGACTATGGCTACACCTTC

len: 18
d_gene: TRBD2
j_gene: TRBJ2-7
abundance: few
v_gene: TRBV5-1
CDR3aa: CASSLGLAGPSSYNEQYF
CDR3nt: TGCGCCAGCAGCTTGGGACTAGCGGGGCCTAGCTCCTACAATGAGCAGTACTTC

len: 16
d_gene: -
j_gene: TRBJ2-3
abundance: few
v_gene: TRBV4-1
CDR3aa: CASSQELGMVTDTQYF
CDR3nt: TGCGCCAGCAGCCAAGAATTGGGGATGGTCACAGATACGCAGTATTTT

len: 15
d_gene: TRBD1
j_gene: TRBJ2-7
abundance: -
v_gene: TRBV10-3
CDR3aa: CAISDEDRGRYEQYF
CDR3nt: TGTGCCATCAGTGATGAGGACAGGGGGCGCTACGAGCAGTACTTC

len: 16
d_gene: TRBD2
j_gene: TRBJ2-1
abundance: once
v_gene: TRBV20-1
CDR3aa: CSARYVPGLAYNEQFF
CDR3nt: TGCAGTGCTAGGTACGTGCCGGGACTAGCCTACAATGAGCAGTTCTTC

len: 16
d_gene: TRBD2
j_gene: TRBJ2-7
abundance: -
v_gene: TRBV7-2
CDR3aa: CASSRSSLAGDSEQYF
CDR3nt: TGTGCCAGCAGCCGATCCTCACTAGCGGGAGATAGCGAGCAGTACTTC

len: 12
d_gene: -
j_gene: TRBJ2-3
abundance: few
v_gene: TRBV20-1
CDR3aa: CSASDATDTQYF
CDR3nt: TGCAGTGCTAGCGACGCCACAGATACGCAGTATTTT

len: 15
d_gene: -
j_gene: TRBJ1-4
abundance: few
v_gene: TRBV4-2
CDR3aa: CASSQDDGTNEKLFF
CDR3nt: TGTGCCAGCAGCCAAGACGACGGAACTAATGAAAAACTGTTTTTT

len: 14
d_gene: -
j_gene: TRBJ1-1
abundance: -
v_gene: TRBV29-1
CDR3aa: CSVEPRIMNTEAFF
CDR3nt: TGCAGCGTTGAACCGAGGATTATGAACACTGAAGCTTTCTTT

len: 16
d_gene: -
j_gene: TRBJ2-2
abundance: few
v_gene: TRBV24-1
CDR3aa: CASTGGGAVHTGELFF
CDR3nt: TGTGCCTCGACGGGGGGCGGAGCGGTCCACACCGGGGAGCTGTTTTTT

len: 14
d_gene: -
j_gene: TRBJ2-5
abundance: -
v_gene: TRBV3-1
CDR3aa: CASSRLLAQETQYF
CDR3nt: TGTGCCAGCAGCCGCCTTCTAGCGCAAGAGACCCAGTACTTC

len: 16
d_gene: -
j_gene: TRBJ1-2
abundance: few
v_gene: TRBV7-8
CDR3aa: CASSLVGPRGGYGYTF
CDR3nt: TGTGCCAGCAGCTTAGTCGGGCCAAGAGGCGGATATGGCTACACCTTC

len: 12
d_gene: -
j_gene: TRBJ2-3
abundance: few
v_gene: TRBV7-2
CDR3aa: CASSWAPDSQYF
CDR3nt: TGTGCCAGCAGCTGGGCCCCTGACTCGCAGTATTTT

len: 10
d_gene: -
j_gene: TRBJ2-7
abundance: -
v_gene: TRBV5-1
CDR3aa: CASILNEQYF
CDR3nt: TGCGCCAGCATTCTAAATGAGCAGTACTTC

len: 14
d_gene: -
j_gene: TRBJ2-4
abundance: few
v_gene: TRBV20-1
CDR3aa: CSASALGAKNIQYF
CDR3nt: TGCAGTGCTAGCGCGCTGGGGGCCAAAAACATTCAGTACTTC

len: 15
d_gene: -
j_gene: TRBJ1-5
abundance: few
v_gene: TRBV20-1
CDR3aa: CSARSGEHSNQPQHF
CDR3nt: TGCAGTGCTAGATCAGGAGAACACAGCAATCAGCCCCAGCATTTT

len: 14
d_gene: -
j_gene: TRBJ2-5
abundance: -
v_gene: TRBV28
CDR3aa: CASSLGSRDETQYF
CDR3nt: TGTGCCAGCAGCCTAGGATCCAGGGACGAGACCCAGTACTTC

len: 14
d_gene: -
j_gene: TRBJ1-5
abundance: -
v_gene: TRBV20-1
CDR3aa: CSANFARSNQPQHF
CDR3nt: TGCAGTGCTAACTTCGCGCGAAGCAATCAGCCCCAGCATTTT

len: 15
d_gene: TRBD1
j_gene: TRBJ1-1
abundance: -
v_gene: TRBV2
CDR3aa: CARPGQGAGDTEAFF
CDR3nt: TGTGCCAGACCGGGACAGGGGGCAGGCGACACTGAAGCTTTCTTT

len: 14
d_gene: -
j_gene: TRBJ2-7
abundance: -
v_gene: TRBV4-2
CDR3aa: CASSQGFGDYEQYF
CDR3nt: TGTGCCAGCAGCCAAGGATTCGGGGATTACGAGCAGTACTTC

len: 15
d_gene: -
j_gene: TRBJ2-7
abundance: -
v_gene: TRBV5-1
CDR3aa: CASSLIRSSRGEQYF
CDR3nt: TGCGCCAGCAGCTTGATCAGGTCCTCTCGTGGCGAGCAGTACTTC

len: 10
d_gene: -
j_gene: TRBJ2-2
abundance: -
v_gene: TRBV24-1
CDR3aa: CATVRGELFF
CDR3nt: TGTGCCACCGTGAGGGGGGAGCTGTTTTTT

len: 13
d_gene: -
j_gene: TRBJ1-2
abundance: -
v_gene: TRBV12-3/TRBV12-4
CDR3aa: CASSLKRVWGYTF
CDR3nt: TGTGCCAGCAGTTTAAAGAGAGTTTGGGGCTACACCTTC

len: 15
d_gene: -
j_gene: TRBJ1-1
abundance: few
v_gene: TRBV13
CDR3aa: CASSLSPGMNTEAFF
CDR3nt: TGTGCCAGCAGCTTGTCGCCAGGCATGAACACTGAAGCTTTCTTT

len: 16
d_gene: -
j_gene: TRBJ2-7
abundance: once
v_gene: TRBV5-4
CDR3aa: CASSPAGRLSYNEQYF
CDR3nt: TGTGCCAGCAGCCCGGCGGGACGCCTCTCCTACAATGAGCAGTACTTC

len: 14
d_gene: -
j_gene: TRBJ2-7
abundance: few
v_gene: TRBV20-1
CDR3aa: CSARDLVALYEQYF
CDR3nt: TGCAGTGCTAGAGACCTCGTGGCACTGTACGAGCAGTACTTC

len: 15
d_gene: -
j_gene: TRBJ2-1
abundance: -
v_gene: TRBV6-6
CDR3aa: CASRSIRDIYNEQFF
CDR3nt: TGTGCCAGCCGCAGCATACGGGACATTTACAATGAGCAGTTCTTC

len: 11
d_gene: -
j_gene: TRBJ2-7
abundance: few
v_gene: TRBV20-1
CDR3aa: CSAYLAYEQYF
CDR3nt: TGCAGTGCTTACCTAGCGTACGAGCAGTACTTC

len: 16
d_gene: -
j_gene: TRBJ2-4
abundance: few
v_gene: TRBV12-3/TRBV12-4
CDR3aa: CASSFQAALAKNIQYF
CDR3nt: TGTGCCAGCAGTTTTCAAGCGGCCCTAGCCAAAAACATTCAGTACTTC

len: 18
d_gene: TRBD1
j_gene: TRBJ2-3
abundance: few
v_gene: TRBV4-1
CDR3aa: CASSQVLTGAFSTDTQYF
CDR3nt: TGCGCCAGCAGCCAAGTACTAACAGGGGCGTTTAGCACAGATACGCAGTATTTT

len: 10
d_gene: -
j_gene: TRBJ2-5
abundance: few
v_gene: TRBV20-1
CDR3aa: CSASVGAQYF
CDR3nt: TGCAGTGCTAGCGTGGGGGCCCAGTACTTC

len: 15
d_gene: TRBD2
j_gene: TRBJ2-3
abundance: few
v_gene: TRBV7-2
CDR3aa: CASSFPSGLGDTQYF
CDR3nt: TGTGCCAGCAGTTTCCCTAGCGGGCTCGGAGATACGCAGTATTTT

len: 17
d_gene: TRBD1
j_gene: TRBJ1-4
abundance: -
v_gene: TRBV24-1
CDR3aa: CATSDRDREETNEKLFF
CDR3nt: TGTGCCACCAGTGATAGGGACAGGGAGGAAACTAATGAAAAACTGTTTTTT

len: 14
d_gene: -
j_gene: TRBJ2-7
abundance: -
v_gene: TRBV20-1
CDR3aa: CSASDYFDPYEQYF
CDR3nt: TGCAGTGCTTCCGACTACTTCGATCCCTACGAGCAGTACTTC

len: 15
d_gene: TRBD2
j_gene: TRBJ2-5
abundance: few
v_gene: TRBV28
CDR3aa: CASSFGRAGVETQYF
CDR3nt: TGTGCCAGCAGTTTCGGTAGAGCGGGGGTAGAGACCCAGTACTTC

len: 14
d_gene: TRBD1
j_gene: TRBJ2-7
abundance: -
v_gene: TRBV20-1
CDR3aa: CGAYTGGSYNEQYF
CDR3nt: TGCGGTGCTTATACAGGGGGCTCCTACAATGAGCAGTACTTC

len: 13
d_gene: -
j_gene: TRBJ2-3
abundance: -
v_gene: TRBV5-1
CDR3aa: CASRSLSTDTQYF
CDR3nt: TGCGCCAGCAGGAGCCTAAGCACAGATACGCAGTATTTT

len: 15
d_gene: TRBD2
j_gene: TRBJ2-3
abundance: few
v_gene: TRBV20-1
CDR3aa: CSASGGGAGTDTQYF
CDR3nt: TGCAGTGCTAGCGGCGGGGGGGCAGGCACAGATACGCAGTATTTT

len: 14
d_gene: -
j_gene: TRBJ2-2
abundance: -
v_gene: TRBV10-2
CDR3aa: CASSEGPYTGELFF
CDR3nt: TGCGCCAGCAGTGAGGGTCCCTATACCGGGGAGCTGTTTTTT

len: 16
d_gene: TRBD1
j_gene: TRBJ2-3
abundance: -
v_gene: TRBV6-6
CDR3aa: CASSYTDRGRTDTQYF
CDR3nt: TGTGCCAGCAGTTACACGGACAGGGGGCGCACAGATACGCAGTATTTT

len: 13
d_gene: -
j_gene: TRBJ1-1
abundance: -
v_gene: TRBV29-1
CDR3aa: CSGHVGEGTEAFF
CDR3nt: TGCAGCGGCCATGTGGGGGAGGGCACTGAAGCTTTCTTT

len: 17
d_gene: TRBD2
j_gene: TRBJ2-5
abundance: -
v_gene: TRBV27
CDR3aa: CASSSRTAAGVTNEQYF
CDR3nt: TGTGCCAGCAGTTCGCGTACTGCAGCGGGAGTTACCAATGAGCAGTACTTC

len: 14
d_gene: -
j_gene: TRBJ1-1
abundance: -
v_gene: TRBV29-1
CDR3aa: CSANRGYMNTEAFF
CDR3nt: TGCAGCGCCAATAGGGGATACATGAACACTGAAGCTTTCTTT

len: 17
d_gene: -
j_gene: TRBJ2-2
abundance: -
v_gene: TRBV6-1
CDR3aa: CASTVRGRRANTGELFF
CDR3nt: TGTGCCAGTACGGTACGGGGGAGGAGGGCGAACACCGGGGAGCTGTTTTTT

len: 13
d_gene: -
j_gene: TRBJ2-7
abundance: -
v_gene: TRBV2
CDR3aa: CASRPDVSYEQYF
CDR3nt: TGTGCCAGCAGGCCGGACGTCTCCTACGAGCAGTACTTC

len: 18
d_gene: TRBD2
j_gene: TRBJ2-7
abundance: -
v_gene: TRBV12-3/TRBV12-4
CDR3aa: CASSLDPLGLAGGNEQYF
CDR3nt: TGTGCCAGCAGTTTAGACCCTTTGGGACTAGCGGGGGGAAATGAGCAGTACTTC